This entry features one T cell receptor (beta chain) sequence. Its matching antigen is unknown. The data were obtained in a study of graft-versus-host responses after intestinal transplantation. The study's findings and limits: Circulating GvH clone levels at their peak were associated with HvG declines (early post-transplant). Some GvH clones appeared in ileal mucosa or blood before recipient bone marrow.

Germline loops: CDR1 MNHEY, CDR2 SMNVEV (reference sequence). The CDR3 is 19 amino acids. V dropped 1 base and J dropped 0; count of bases not matched to a gene: 12. TCRdb keeps only in-frame clones here, not all; method: immunoSEQ multiplex PCR. This table has 21,000 or so clones, almost 95% appearing once. The clonotype was recovered from a human patient who received an intestinal transplant, so some T cells may come from the graft donor. The J gene is TRBJ2-1, the V gene TRBV27; 7 bases are a match to TRBD2. The specimen was PBMCs, collected roughly 270 days after intestinal transplant. CDR3 sequence (DNA): TGTGCCAGCAGTTTATTGTTTCAGGGTGGGGACTACTCCTACAATGAGCAGTTCTTC. This gives the protein CASSLLFQGGDYSYNEQFF.